The source of this TCR beta chain is a study of chemoradiotherapy in HPV16-positive cancers. Study results and caveats: Functional assays defining HPV-specific T cells used only two HPV16-positive patients. In HPV16-positive patients, HPV-responsive T-cell expansion tracked better recurrence-free survival. Candidate HPV-specific clones and E7-related TCR motifs grew in tumor during treatment.

Details on this clone: Its antigen is undetermined.

Repeated repertoire sampling spanned the course of chemoradiotherapy. Produced via immunoSEQ multiplex PCR; TCRdb's table is partial and in-frame only. The sample records approximately 58,000 clones, around nine tenths being singletons. The CDR3 has 13 amino acids. Trimming pared 0 bases from V and 1 base from J, leaving 6 bases between. Germline V gives CDR1 GTSNPN, CDR2 SVGIG (reference sequence). The sequencing here drew on blood, taken from a patient who underwent chemoradiotherapy. The TCR was taken from a human donor with HPV-associated anogenital cancer. The chain links TRBV30 to TRBJ1-1; a possible D gene is TRBD1 (6 bases). CDR3: CAWSVGGNTEAFF. As DNA, the CDR3 is TGTGCCTGGAGTGTAGGGGGGAACACTGAAGCTTTCTTT.